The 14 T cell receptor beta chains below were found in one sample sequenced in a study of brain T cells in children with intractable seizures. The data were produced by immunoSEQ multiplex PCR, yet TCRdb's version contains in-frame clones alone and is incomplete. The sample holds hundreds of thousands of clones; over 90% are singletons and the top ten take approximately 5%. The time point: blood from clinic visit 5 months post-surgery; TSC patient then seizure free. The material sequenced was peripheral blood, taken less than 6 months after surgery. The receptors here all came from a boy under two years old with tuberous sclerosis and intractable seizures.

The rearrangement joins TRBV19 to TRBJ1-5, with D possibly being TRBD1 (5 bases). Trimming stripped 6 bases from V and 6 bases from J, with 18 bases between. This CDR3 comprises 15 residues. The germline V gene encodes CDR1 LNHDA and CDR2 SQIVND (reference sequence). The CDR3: CASSVHRFIGQPQHF. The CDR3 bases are TGTGCCAGTAGCGTACACAGGTTTATCGGTCAGCCCCAGCATTTT.

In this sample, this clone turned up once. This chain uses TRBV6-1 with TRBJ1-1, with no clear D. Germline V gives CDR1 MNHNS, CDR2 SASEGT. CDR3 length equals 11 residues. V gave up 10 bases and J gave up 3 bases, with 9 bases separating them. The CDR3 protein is CAIPGHTEAFF. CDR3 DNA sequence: TGTGCCATCCCTGGGCACACTGAAGCTTTCTTT.

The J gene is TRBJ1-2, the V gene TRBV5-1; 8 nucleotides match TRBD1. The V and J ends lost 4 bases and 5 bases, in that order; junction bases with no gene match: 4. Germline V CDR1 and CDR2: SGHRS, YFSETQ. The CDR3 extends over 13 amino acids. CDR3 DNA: TGCGCCAGCAGCATGGACAGGGTGTATGGCTACACCTTC. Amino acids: CASSMDRVYGYTF.

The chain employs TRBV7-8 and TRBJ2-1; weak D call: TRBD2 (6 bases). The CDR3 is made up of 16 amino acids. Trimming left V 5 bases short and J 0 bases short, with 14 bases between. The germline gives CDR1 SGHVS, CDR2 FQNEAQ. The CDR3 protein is CASSPSAGSSYNEQFF. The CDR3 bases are TGTGCCAGCAGCCCGAGTGCGGGGAGCTCCTACAATGAGCAGTTCTTC.

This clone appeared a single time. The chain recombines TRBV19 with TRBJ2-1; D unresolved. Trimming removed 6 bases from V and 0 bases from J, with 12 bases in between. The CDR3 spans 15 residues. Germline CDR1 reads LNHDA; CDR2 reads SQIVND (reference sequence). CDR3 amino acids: CASRIGVNSYNEQFF. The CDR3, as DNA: TGTGCCAGTAGGATTGGGGTAAACTCCTACAATGAGCAGTTCTTC.

The DNA for the CDR3 is TGTGCCACAACTAGCCGGGGCCATTACGAGCAGTACTTC. It codes for CATTSRGHYEQYF. This rearrangement joins TRBV11-3 to TRBJ2-7, with D perhaps TRBD2 (6 bases). V was pared by 10 bases and J by 4 bases, with 17 bases between. This CDR3 has 13 amino acids. Per germline, CDR1 SGHNT and CDR2 YENEEA.

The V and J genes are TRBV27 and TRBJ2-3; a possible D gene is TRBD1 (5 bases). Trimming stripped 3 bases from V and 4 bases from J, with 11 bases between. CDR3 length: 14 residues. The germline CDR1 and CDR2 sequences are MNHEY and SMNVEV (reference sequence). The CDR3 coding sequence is TGTGCCAGCAGTTTCGACAGAGGCGCAGATACGCAGTATTTT. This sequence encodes CASSFDRGADTQYF.

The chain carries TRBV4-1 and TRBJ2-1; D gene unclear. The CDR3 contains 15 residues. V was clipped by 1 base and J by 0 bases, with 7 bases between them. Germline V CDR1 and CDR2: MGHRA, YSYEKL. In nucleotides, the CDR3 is TGCGCCAGCAGCCAAGTCACGGGCTCCTACAATGAGCAGTTCTTC. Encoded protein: CASSQVTGSYNEQFF.

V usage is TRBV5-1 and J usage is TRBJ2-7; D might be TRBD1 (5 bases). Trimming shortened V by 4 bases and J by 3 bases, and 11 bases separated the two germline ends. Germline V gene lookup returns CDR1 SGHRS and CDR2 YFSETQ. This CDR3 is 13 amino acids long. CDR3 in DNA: TGCGCCAGCAGCCTGACAGCTAACTACGAGCAGTACTTC. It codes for CASSLTANYEQYF.

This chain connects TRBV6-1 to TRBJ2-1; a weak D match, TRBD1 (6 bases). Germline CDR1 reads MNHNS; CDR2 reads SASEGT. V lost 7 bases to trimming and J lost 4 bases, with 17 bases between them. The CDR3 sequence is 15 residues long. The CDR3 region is CASTSGTSIYNEQFF. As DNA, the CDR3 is TGTGCCAGCACCTCGGGGACATCGATATACAATGAGCAGTTCTTC.

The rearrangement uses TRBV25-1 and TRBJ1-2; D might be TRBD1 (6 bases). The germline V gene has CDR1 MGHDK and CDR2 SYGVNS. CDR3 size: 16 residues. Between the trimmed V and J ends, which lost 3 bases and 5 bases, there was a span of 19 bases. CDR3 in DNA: TGTGCCAGCAGTGATCCCAACAGGGAAGGGGCTTATGGCTACACCTTC. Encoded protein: CASSDPNREGAYGYTF.

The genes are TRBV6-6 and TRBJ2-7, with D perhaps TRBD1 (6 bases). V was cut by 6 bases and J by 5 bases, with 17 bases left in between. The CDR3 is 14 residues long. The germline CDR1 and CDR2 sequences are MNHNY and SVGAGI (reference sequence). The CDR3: CASSPNRELHEQYF. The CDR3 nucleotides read TGTGCCAGCAGCCCCAACAGGGAACTACACGAGCAGTACTTC.

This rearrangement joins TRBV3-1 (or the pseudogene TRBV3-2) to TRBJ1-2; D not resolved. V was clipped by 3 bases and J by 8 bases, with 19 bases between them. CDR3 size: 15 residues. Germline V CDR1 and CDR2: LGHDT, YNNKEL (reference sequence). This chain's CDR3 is CASSHEWTQLGGYTF. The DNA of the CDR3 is TGTGCCAGCAGCCACGAATGGACTCAGCTGGGAGGCTACACCTTC.

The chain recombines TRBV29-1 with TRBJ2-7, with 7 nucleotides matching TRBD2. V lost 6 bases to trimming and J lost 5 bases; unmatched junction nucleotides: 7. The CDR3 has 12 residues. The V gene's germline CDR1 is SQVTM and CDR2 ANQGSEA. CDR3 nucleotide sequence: TGCAGCGTCCCACTAGCGAGCGACGAGCAGTACTTC. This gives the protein CSVPLASDEQYF.